Presented here are 8 T cell receptor beta chains from one specimen sequenced in a study of T cell clonality in common variable immunodeficiency. This table comes from immunoSEQ multiplex PCR, and its TCRdb copy is limited to in-frame clones, with some not included. The sample was found to contain tens of thousands of clones, and every one recurs. The sequenced sample consisted of peripheral blood mononuclear cells. The receptors derive from a person aged 18 to 69 in good health.

In regard to this clone: The CDR3 extends 3 residues past the end of the read, so its final part is completed from the germline J gene. The chain carries TRBV7-2 and TRBJ1-2; D possibly corresponds to TRBD1 (5 bases). Germline CDR1 and CDR2: SGHTA and FQGNSA. This CDR3 contains 15 residues. The CDR3 sequence is CASSLRGGGTDTYTF. The sequenced part of the CDR3 DNA is TGTGCCAGCAGCTTACGGGGGGGAGGCACAGATACC.

This clone was seen at least ten times. The read halts 3 residues ahead of the CDR3 end, with the missing end drawn from the germline J gene. V and J are TRBV5-1 and TRBJ2-1; 8 nucleotides agree with TRBD1. The V and J ends lost 4 bases and 3 bases, in that order; junction bases with no gene match: 3. In germline, CDR1 is SGHRS, CDR2 YFSETQ. The CDR3 extends over 14 amino acids. CDR3 amino acids: CASSIDRGYNEQFF. Partial CDR3 DNA: TGCGCCAGCAGCATAGACAGGGGCTACAATGAG. Full variable domain (rest looked up from reference TRBV5-1 and TRBJ2-1): KAGVTQTPRYLIKTRGQQVTLSCSPISGHRSVSWYQQTPGQGLQFLFEYFSETQRNKGNFPGRFSGRQFSNSRSEMNVSTLELGDSALYLCASSIDRGYNEQFFGPGTRLTVL.

In its sample, this clone was seen a few times. A far larger clone is only one base removed, so a read error is likely. The read ends 3 residues before the CDR3 terminus; that terminus is restored from the germline J gene. This sequence joins TRBV30 and TRBJ1-5; the D gene is possibly TRBD1 (5 bases). Looked up from germline, CDR1 is GTSNPN and CDR2 is SVGIG (reference sequence). This CDR3 has 16 amino acids. The V gene lost 7 bases and the J gene lost 4 bases, with 23 bases spanning the gap. The CDR3 bases that were read are TGTGCCTCGAGCCGACCAGGGCTTCTCGGAAATCAGCCC. Protein product: CASSRPGLLGNQP. The complete CDR3 protein is CASSRPGLLGNQPQHF.

This clone was observed at least ten times. CDR3 amino acids: CAWTTDRGANSPLHF. The DNA read from the CDR3 is TGTGCCTGGACTACCGACAGGGGGGCTAATTCACCC. V is TRBV30 and J is TRBJ1-6; TRBD1 agrees at 9 bases. The read comes to an end 3 residues before the CDR3 does, leaving the germline J gene to fill in the end. Germline assignment: CDR1 GTSNPN and CDR2 SVGIG (reference sequence). The J segment lost 6 bases and the V segment lost 4 bases, leaving 7 bases of the junction unmatched. The CDR3 has 15 residues.

This clone occurred many times. The read ends 3 residues before the CDR3 terminus; that terminus is restored from the germline J gene. This chain joins TRBV30 and TRBJ2-2; tentative D call: TRBD1 (6 bases). Germline V CDR1 and CDR2: GTSNPN, SVGIG (reference sequence). Trimming stripped 5 bases from V and 2 bases from J, with 9 bases between. CDR3 length: 13 amino acids. CDR3 bases read: TGTGCCTGGCAGGGGTATAACACCGGGGAG. This codes for CAWQGYNTGE. The complete CDR3 sequence is CAWQGYNTGELFF.

This clone was seen repeatedly, ten times or more. The CDR3 is cut off 3 residues early in the read; its end comes from the germline J gene. This sequence joins TRBV5-1 and TRBJ2-5; 8 nucleotides align to TRBD1. CDR1 and CDR2 (germline): SGHRS, YFSETQ. The trim removed 0 bases at V and 4 bases at J, leaving 8 bases unmatched. The CDR3 is 16 residues long. The part of the CDR3 DNA that was read is TGCGCCAGCAGCTTGGTCGTTGCGACAGGGGCAGAGACC. Its translation is CASSLVVATGAET. The full CDR3 reads CASSLVVATGAETQYF.

There are many counts of this clone. CDR3 sequence: CASRSGQGNSPLHF. The CDR3 bases that were read are TGCGCCAGCAGATCAGGACAGGGTAATTCACCC. The chain is built from TRBV5-1 and TRBJ1-6, with 8 bases fitting TRBD1. The read gets to within 3 residues of the CDR3 end, and the germline J gene fills in the rest. Germline-derived CDR1 and CDR2 are SGHRS and YFSETQ. J gave up 6 bases and V 5 bases, and 4 bases lay outside the gene matches. The CDR3 length is 14 residues.

This clone was found many times. The read terminates 3 residues before the CDR3 end, so the remaining end is supplied by the germline J gene. Other DNA sequences within the sample encode an identical CDR3. This chain uses TRBV5-1 with TRBJ1-3, with D possibly matching TRBD1 (5 bases). This CDR3 has 16 amino acids. The V gene's germline CDR1 is SGHRS and CDR2 YFSETQ. V was clipped by 3 bases and J by 3 bases, with 16 bases between them. CDR3 bases read: TGCGCCAGCAGCTCTCAAGGACACACCGGTGGAAACACC. Its protein is CASSSQGHTGGNT. The full-length CDR3 reads as CASSSQGHTGGNTIYF. Variable domain in full (rest from reference TRBV5-1 and TRBJ1-3): KAGVTQTPRYLIKTRGQQVTLSCSPISGHRSVSWYQQTPGQGLQFLFEYFSETQRNKGNFPGRFSGRQFSNSRSEMNVSTLELGDSALYLCASSSQGHTGGNTIYFGEGSWLTVV.